Listed below are T cell receptor beta chains from one sample, sequenced in a study of human T cells and chemical hapten exposure. From the RACE reads, TCRdb called clonotypes with MiXCR, one entry per CDR3 protein. The table shows about 120,000 distinct CDR3 sequences, with around an eighth occurring only once. This specimen consisted of whole blood, obtained in connection with sensitization to the hapten diphenylcyclopropenone (DPC). The source of these receptors is a woman aged 18-35 years with alopecia areata. Some clones in this sample may be carry-over from other donors' samples. Each CDR3 is given with its conserved first and last residue. A D gene is named only where the DNA matches it firmly. Rows give clone size only sometimes, using once, few, many, or a class for an expanded clone.

clone size | D gene | J gene | V gene | CDR3 protein | CDR3 DNA
few | TRBD2 | TRBJ2-3 | TRBV4-3 | CASSHGTSAGTDTQYF | TGCGCCAGCAGCCACGGGACTAGCGCCGGCACAGATACGCAGTATTTT
- | - | TRBJ1-1 | TRBV7-6 | CASSHAIGGLEAFF | TGTGCCAGCAGCCACGCAATAGGGGGGCTGGAAGCTTTCTTT
few | TRBD1 | TRBJ1-1 | TRBV9 | CASTEAPGQSAAFF | TGTGCCAGCACCGAGGCACCGGGACAGTCGGCAGCTTTCTTT
few | TRBD1 | TRBJ1-6 | TRBV28 | CASTKSPGTGPSPLHF | TGTGCCAGCACCAAATCCCCCGGGACAGGGCCCTCACCCCTCCACTTT
few | - | TRBJ1-2 | TRBV18 | CASSRGPVEGYTF | TGTGCCAGCTCAAGGGGCCCAGTTGAAGGCTACACCTTC
few | - | TRBJ1-1 | TRBV6-6 | CASSYSPGRRGMNTEAFF | TGTGCCAGCAGTTACAGTCCGGGAAGGAGGGGTATGAACACTGAAGCTTTCTTT
- | - | TRBJ1-6 | TRBV6-5 | CASTHLQGGNSPLHF | TGTGCCAGCACCCACCTGCAGGGAGGGAATTCACCCCTCCACTTT
many | TRBD1 | TRBJ1-1 | TRBV3-1 | CASSRTGGAAEAFF | TGTGCCAGCAGCCGAACAGGGGGCGCGGCTGAAGCTTTCTTT
- | TRBD1 | TRBJ1-2 | TRBV11-1 | CAVRQGRTYTF | TGTGCCGTACGACAGGGTCGAACTTACACCTTC
few | TRBD1 | TRBJ1-6 | TRBV7-6 | CASSLVAFRDRNSPLHF | TGTGCCAGCAGCTTAGTGGCTTTCCGGGACAGGAATTCACCCCTCCACTTT
many | - | TRBJ1-6 | TRBV30 | CAWTGAGSLSRTNSPLHF | TGTGCCTGGACCGGGGCAGGGAGTCTCTCAAGAACAAATTCACCCCTCCACTTT
few | TRBD1 | TRBJ2-3 | TRBV11-3 | CASSYQGQGATDTQYF | TGTGCCAGCAGCTACCAGGGACAGGGGGCCACAGATACGCAGTATTTT
few | TRBD1 | TRBJ1-5 | TRBV7-2 | CASSLRSTGGYQPQHF | TGTGCCAGCAGCTTACGATCGACAGGGGGTTATCAGCCCCAGCATTTT
- | - | TRBJ2-1 | TRBV3-1 | CASSQDRKRTADNEQFF | TGTGCCAGCAGCCAAGATCGTAAACGCACAGCCGACAATGAGCAGTTCTTC
- | - | TRBJ1-3 | TRBV7-9 | CASRATDPGRYF | TGTGCCAGCCGGGCCACTGACCCGGGACGGTATTTT
few | - | TRBJ1-6 | TRBV7-2 | CASSYTGGRAHF | TGTGCCAGCAGCTATACGGGGGGAAGGGCCCACTTT
- | - | TRBJ1-1 | TRBV10-3 | CAISESNSYEAFF | TGTGCCATCAGTGAGTCAAACAGTTACGAAGCTTTCTTT
- | - | TRBJ2-4 | TRBV20-1 | CSARDHERRGSVKWNIQYF | TGCAGTGCTAGAGACCACGAAAGGAGGGGGTCAGTCAAATGGAACATTCAGTACTTC
few | - | TRBJ1-1 | TRBV25-1 | CASSPPLGGATEAFF | TGTGCCAGCAGTCCCCCCTTGGGAGGGGCCACTGAAGCTTTCTTT
few | TRBD1 | TRBJ1-2 | TRBV29-1 | CSVEDRDGYTF | TGCAGCGTTGAGGACAGGGATGGCTACACCTTC
many | TRBD1 | TRBJ2-7 | TRBV12-3/TRBV12-4 | CASSRTGSSYEQYF | TGTGCCAGCAGCAGGACAGGTAGCTCCTACGAGCAGTACTTC
many | TRBD2 | TRBJ2-2 | TRBV9 | CASSEGLAGANTGELFF | TGTGCCAGCAGCGAGGGACTAGCGGGGGCAAACACCGGGGAGCTGTTTTTT
few | TRBD1 | TRBJ2-7 | TRBV5-1 | CASSAYRGSYEQYF | TGCGCCAGCAGCGCATACAGGGGTTCCTACGAGCAGTACTTC
- | - | TRBJ2-7 | TRBV11-2 | CASSHRDLVFEQYF | TGTGCCAGCAGCCATCGGGACTTGGTCTTTGAGCAGTACTTC
many | TRBD1 | TRBJ1-6 | TRBV18 | CASSRDRNNSPLHF | TGTGCCAGCTCACGGGACAGAAATAATTCACCCCTCCACTTT
many | - | TRBJ2-5 | TRBV3-1 | CASRDREETQYF | TGTGCCAGCAGGGACAGAGAAGAGACCCAGTACTTC
- | - | TRBJ2-7 | TRBV7-9 | CASSYNRAGEQYF | TGTGCCAGCAGCTATAATCGGGCGGGCGAGCAGTACTTC
many | TRBD1 | TRBJ1-3 | TRBV10-3 | CAISDPGQVSGNTIYF | TGTGCCATCAGTGACCCGGGACAGGTCTCTGGAAACACCATATATTTT
- | - | TRBJ2-5 | TRBV12-3/TRBV12-4 | CASSILGEETQYF | TGTGCCAGCAGTATCCTGGGGGAAGAGACCCAGTACTTC
few | TRBD1 | TRBJ2-5 | TRBV7-9 | CASRLQGSETQYF | TGTGCCAGCAGACTACAGGGGTCCGAGACCCAGTACTTC
few | - | TRBJ2-3 | TRBV6-2/TRBV6-3 | CAIAGTDTQYF | TGTGCCATCGCGGGGACAGATACGCAGTATTTT
- | - | TRBJ2-4 | TRBV10-1 | CASSDQGSKNIQYF | TGCGCCAGCAGTGATCAGGGTTCCAAAAACATTCAGTACTTC
few | - | TRBJ2-3 | TRBV7-2 | CASSLTRSTDTQYF | TGTGCCAGCAGCTTAACCCGGTCCACAGATACGCAGTATTTT
- | TRBD1 | TRBJ1-3 | TRBV20-1 | CSAVPGQVSGNTIYF | TGCAGTGCGGTCCCGGGACAGGTCTCTGGAAACACCATATATTTT
many | TRBD1 | TRBJ1-2 | TRBV9 | CASSKDRGGYTF | TGTGCCAGCAGTAAGGACAGGGGCGGCTACACCTTC
- | TRBD1 | TRBJ2-3 | TRBV18 | CASSRADRSFTDTQYF | TGTGCCAGCTCCCGAGCGGACAGGTCCTTCACAGATACGCAGTATTTT
- | - | TRBJ2-2 | TRBV7-2 | CASSLIQVSTGELFF | TGTGCCAGCAGCTTAATCCAGGTCTCAACCGGGGAGCTGTTTTTT
- | TRBD1 | TRBJ2-7 | TRBV27 | CASSPYRGAYEQYF | TGTGCCAGCAGCCCCTACAGGGGTGCCTACGAGCAGTACTTC
few | TRBD1 | TRBJ2-5 | TRBV15 | CATSRATPDRQETQYF | TGTGCCACCAGCAGAGCGACACCGGACAGGCAAGAGACCCAGTACTTC